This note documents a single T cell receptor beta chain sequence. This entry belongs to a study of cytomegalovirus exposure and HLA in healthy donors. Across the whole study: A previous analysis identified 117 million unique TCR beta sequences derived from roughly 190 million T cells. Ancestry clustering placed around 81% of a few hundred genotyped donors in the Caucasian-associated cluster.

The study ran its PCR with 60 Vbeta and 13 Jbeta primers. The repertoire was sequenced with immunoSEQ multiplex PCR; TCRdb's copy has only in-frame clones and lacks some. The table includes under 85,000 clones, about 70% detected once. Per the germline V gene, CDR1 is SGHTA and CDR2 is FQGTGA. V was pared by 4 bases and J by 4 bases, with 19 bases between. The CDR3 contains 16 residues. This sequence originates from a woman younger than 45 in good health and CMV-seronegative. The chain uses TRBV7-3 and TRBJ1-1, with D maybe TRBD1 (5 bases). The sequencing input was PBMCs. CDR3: CASSSQGSGLSTEAFF. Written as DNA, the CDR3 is TGTGCCAGCAGCTCCCAGGGTAGCGGTTTATCCACTGAAGCTTTCTTT.